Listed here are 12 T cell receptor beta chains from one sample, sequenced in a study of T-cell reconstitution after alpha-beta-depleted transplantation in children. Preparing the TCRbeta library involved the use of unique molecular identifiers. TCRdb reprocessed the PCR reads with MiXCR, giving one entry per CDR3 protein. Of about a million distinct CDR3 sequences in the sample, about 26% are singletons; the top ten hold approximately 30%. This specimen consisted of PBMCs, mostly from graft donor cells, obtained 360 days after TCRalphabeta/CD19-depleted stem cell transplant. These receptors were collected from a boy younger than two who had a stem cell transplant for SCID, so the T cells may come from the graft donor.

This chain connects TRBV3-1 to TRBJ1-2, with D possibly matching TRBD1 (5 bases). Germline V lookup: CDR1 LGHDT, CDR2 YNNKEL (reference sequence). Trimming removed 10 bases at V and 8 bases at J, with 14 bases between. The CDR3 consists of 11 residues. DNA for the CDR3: TGTGCCACCGGGGCCGCCGGGGGCTACACCTTC. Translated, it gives CATGAAGGYTF.

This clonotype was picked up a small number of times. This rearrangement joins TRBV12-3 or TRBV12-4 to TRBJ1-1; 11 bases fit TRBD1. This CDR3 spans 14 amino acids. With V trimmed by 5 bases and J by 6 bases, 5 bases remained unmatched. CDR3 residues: CASSGPGQGAEAFF. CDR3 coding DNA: TGTGCCAGCAGTGGACCGGGACAGGGGGCTGAAGCTTTCTTT.

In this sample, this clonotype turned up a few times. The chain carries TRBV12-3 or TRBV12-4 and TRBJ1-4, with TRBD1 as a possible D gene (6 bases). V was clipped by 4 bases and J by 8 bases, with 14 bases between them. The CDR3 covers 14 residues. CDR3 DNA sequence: TGTGCCAGCAGTTCCAGGGGTGCGGGGGAAAAACTGTTTTTT. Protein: CASSSRGAGEKLFF.

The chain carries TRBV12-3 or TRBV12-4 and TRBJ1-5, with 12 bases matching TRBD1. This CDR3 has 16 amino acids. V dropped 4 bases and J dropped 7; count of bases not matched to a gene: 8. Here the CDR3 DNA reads TGTGCCAGCAGTTCCCGGGACAGGGGGCGTGAGCAGCCCCAGCATTTT. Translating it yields CASSSRDRGREQPQHF.

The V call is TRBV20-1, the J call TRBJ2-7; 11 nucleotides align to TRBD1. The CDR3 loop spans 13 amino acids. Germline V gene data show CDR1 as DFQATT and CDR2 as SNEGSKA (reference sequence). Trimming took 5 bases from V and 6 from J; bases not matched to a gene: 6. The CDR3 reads CSAFSGTGGEQYV. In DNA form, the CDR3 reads TGCAGTGCTTTTTCCGGGACAGGGGGCGAGCAGTACGTC.

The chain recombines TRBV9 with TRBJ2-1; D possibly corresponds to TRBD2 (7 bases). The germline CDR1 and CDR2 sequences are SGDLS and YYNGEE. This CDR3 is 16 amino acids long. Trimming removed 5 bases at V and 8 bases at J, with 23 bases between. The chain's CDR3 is CASRTGGAEGGHEQFF. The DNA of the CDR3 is TGTGCCAGCAGGACTGGGGGGGCGGAGGGAGGTCATGAGCAGTTCTTC.

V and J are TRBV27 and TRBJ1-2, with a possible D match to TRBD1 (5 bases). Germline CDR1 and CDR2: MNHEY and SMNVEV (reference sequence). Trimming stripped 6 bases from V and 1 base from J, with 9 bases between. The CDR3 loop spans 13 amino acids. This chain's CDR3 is CASRRGGNYGYTF. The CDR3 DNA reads TGTGCCAGCAGGCGTGGGGGTAACTATGGCTACACCTTC.

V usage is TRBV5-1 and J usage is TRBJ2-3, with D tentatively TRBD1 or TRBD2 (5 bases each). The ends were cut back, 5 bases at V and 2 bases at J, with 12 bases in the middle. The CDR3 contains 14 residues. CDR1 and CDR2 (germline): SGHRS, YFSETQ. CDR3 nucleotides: TGCGCCAGCAGATCGGTGGGGGACACAGATACGCAGTATTTT. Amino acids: CASRSVGDTDTQYF.

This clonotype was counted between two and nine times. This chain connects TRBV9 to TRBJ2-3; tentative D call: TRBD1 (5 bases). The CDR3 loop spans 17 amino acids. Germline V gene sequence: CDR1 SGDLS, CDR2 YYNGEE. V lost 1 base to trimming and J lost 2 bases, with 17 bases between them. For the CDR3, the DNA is TGTGCCAGCAGCGTAAAGGGGTCCGGACCTATCACAGATACGCAGTATTTT. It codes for CASSVKGSGPITDTQYF. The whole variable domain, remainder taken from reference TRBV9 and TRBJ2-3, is DSGVTQTPKHLITATGQRVTLRCSPRSGDLSVYWYQQSLDQGLQFLIQYYNGEERAKGNILERFSAQQFPDLHSELNLSSLELGDSALYFCASSVKGSGPITDTQYFGPGTRLTVL.

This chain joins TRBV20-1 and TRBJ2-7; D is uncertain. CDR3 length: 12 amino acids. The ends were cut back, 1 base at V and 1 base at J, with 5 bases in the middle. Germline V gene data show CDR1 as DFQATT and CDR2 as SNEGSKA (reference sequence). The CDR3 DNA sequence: TGCAGTGCTAGAGTTCTATCCTACGAGCAGTACTTC. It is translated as CSARVLSYEQYF.

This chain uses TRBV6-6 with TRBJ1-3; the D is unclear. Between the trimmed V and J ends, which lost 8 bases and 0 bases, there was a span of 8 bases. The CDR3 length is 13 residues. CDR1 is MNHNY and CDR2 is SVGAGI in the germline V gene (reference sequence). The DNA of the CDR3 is TGTGCCAGCGAAGGGAACTCTGGAAACACCATATATTTT. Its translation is CASEGNSGNTIYF.

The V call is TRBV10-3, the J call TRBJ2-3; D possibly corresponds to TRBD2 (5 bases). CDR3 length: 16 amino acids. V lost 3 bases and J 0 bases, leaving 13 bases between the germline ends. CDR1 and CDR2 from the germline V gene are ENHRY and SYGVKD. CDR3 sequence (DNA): TGTGCCATCAGTGACGCGGGTTGGACTAGCACAGATACGCAGTATTTT. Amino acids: CAISDAGWTSTDTQYF.